What follows are 14 T cell receptor beta chains derived from one specimen sequenced in a study of esophageal squamous cell carcinoma under preoperative chemotherapy. TCRdb processed the PCR reads anew with MiXCR; each CDR3 protein has one entry. The sample yields 34,000 or so distinct CDR3 sequences, 40% to 65% seen once. As for time point: after preoperative PTX-NDP chemotherapy. The specimen was collected from a patient given preoperative chemotherapy. The receptors shown here come from a human donor with esophageal squamous cell carcinoma. The donor label of this sample is uncertain.

This clonotype was observed once. This rearrangement joins TRBV11-2 to TRBJ2-1; D is perhaps TRBD1 (5 bases). CDR1 and CDR2 (germline): SGHAT, FQNNGV. The CDR3 consists of 13 residues. Trimming left V 4 bases short and J 9 bases short, with 13 bases between. Here the CDR3 DNA reads TGTGCCAGCAGCTCATTCAGGGTGGGTGAGCAGTTCTTC. It codes for CASSSFRVGEQFF.

A note on this clonotype: The limits of the CDR3 on the DNA are not certain, so only TCRdb's listed CDR3 is given. This sequence joins TRBV27 and TRBJ2-4; the table's D call, TRBD2, has no DNA check behind it. The CDR3 comprises 16 residues, both ends counted. Looked up from germline, CDR1 is MNHEY and CDR2 is SMNVEV (reference sequence). This chain's CDR3 is CASRSWGAGAKNTQYF.

In the case of this clonotype: No conserved phenylalanine or tryptophan ends this CDR3, so it is likely a read error. The rearrangement joins TRBV12-3 or TRBV12-4 to TRBJ2-5, with D perhaps TRBD2 (7 bases). The J call may be in error: the DNA end matches TRBJ2-1 better. The length of the CDR3 is 16 residues. The CDR3, as DNA: TGTGCCAGCAGTTTTGGAGCCCCGAGGGGGGGGGGGACCCAGTTCTCG. Protein sequence: CASSFGAPRGGGTQFS.

The rearrangement joins TRBV7-2 to TRBJ2-3, with D possibly matching TRBD2 (5 bases). Germline lookup yields CDR1 SGHTA and CDR2 FQGNSA. The length of the CDR3 is 13 residues. V dropped 5 bases and J dropped 8 bases, with 14 bases sitting between them. The CDR3 DNA follows: TGTGCCAGCAGCCCCCCCGACCGGGGTACGCAGTATTTT. It translates to CASSPPDRGTQYF.

Remarks on this clonotype: It is likely a read error, because the conserved phenylalanine at the end of the CDR3 is missing. The rearrangement uses TRBV7-6 and TRBJ2-5; no firm D call. The J call may be in error: the DNA end matches TRBJ2-1 better. CDR3 length equals 13 residues. Germline CDR1 SGHVS, CDR2 FNYEAQ. CDR3 bases: TGTGCCAGCAGCTCGGGCCCTTCGGAGACCCAGTTCTCG. Translated: CASSSGPSETQFS.

The CDR3 sequence: CASSLGIGQGAYEQYF. The CDR3 DNA sequence: TGTGCCAGCAGCTTAGGGATCGGACAGGGGGCCTACGAGCAGTACTTC. The rearrangement links TRBV11-2 to TRBJ2-7; TRBD1 aligns across 10 bases. V lost 1 base and J lost 2; bases outside the gene matches: 5. This CDR3 region has 16 residues. Germline CDR1 reads SGHAT; CDR2 reads FQNNGV.

This chain joins TRBV27 and TRBJ1-2; TRBD1 matches 7 bases. Looked up from germline, CDR1 is MNHEY and CDR2 is SMNVEV (reference sequence). This CDR3 region has 15 residues. The ends lost 5 bases at V and 6 bases at J; junction bases unmatched: 12. CDR3 in DNA: TGTGCCAGCAGTCCCCGGGGCAGGGGGGGGGATGGCTACACCTTC. Translation gives CASSPRGRGGDGYTF.

The rearrangement uses TRBV19 and TRBJ2-7; 9 nucleotides match TRBD1. Germline V lookup: CDR1 LNHDA, CDR2 SQIVND (reference sequence). Trimming took 1 base from V and 7 from J; bases not matched to a gene: 11. This CDR3 comprises 16 residues. The CDR3 region has the DNA TGTGCCAGTAGTATAGGCGGGACAGGGCTCGGAAGGGAGCAGTACTTC. It translates to CASSIGGTGLGREQYF.

This clonotype came up once. One end of the junction varies from germline; a read error may be responsible. V usage is TRBV7-2 and J usage is TRBJ2-3; tentatively, D is TRBD1 or TRBD2 (6 bases each). This CDR3 contains 14 residues. Germline values: CDR1 SGHTA, CDR2 FQGNSA. The CDR3 reads CAGSWGRGSDTQYF. The CDR3 coding sequence is TGTGCCGGCAGCTGGGGGCGGGGCTCAGATACCCAGTATTTT.

This clonotype is medium-sized in the sample. The chain joins TRBV12-3 or TRBV12-4 to TRBJ2-1; the match to TRBD1 covers 10 bases. J gave up 3 bases and V 5 bases, and 1 base lay outside the gene matches. This CDR3 has 14 residues. CDR3 residues: CASSGTGVYNEQFF. CDR3 DNA: TGTGCCAGCAGTGGGACAGGGGTCTACAATGAGCAGTTCTTC.

To note about this clonotype: One end of the junction does not line up with germline, which may come from a read error. The chain couples TRBV7-2 to TRBJ2-4; the D gene could be TRBD1 or TRBD2 (5 bases each). The CDR3 is made up of 16 amino acids. Per germline, CDR1 SGHTA and CDR2 FQGNSA. The CDR3 bases are TGTGCCAGCAGCTTCCCGGGGCTGGGTGCCAAAGACATGCAGTACTTC. It is translated as CASSFPGLGAKDMQYF.

Comments on this clonotype: Germline is not matched at one junction end, which may reflect a read error. V gene TRBV7-6 combines with J gene TRBJ2-4; 10 bases match TRBD2. There are 14 residues in the CDR3. Per germline, CDR1 SGHVS and CDR2 FNYEAQ. The CDR3 protein is CGSSGGGATDIQYF. CDR3 DNA: TGTGGCAGCAGCGGGGGGGGAGCCACAGATATTCAGTATTTC.

In this sample, this clonotype turned up many times. The chain links TRBV6-2 or TRBV6-3 to TRBJ2-7, with TRBD1 identical over 7 bases. This CDR3 is built from 14 residues. Germline CDR1 is MNHEY and CDR2 is SVGEGT. V shed 2 bases and J 3 bases; nucleotides not matched to a gene: 4. This CDR3 is CASSYTGQFYEQYF. The CDR3 DNA sequence: TGTGCCAGCAGTTACACGGGACAGTTCTACGAGCAGTACTTC.

Note on this clonotype: A junction boundary mismatches the germline segment, possibly from a read error. The chain links TRBV6-1 to TRBJ2-7; tentatively, D is TRBD2 (7 bases). Germline CDR1 MNHNS, CDR2 SASEGT. This CDR3 has 16 amino acids. The CDR3 region is CASGGNGGRGADTQYF. The CDR3, as DNA: TGTGCCAGCGGGGGGAACGGGGGGCGCGGGGCAGATACGCAGTATTTC.